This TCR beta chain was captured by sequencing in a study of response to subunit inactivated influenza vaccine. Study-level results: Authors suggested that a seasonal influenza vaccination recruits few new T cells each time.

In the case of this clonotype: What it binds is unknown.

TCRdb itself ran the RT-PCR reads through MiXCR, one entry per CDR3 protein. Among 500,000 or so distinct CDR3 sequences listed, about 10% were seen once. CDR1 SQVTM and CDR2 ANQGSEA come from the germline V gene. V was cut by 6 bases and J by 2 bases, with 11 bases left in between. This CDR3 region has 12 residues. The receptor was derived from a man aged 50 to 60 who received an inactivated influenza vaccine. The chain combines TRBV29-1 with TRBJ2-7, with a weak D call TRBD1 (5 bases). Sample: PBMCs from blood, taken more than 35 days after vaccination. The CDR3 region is CSVKTDPYEQYF. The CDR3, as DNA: TGCAGCGTGAAGACAGACCCCTACGAGCAGTACTTC.